The rows below give T cell receptor beta chains drawn from one sample of a study of high-grade serous ovarian cancer treatment subgroups. Sequencing used immunoSEQ multiplex PCR; TCRdb keeps in-frame clones, though not all of them. Found here are about 33,000 clones, 75% to 85% of them singletons; the top ten hold roughly 3.2%. The sequenced material came from tumor tissue. Every receptor here comes from a human donor with high-grade serous ovarian cancer. CDR3s include the opening cysteine and the closing phenylalanine or tryptophan. The D gene is left open where the match is weak. The listing skips clone size in some rows; elsewhere it reads once, few, many or a size class.

J gene	D gene	V gene	clone size	CDR3 protein	CDR3 DNA
TRBJ1-2	TRBD1	TRBV28	-	CASSPTGTEIYGYTF	TGTGCCAGCAGTCCTACCGGGACAGAGATCTATGGCTACACCTTC
TRBJ2-1	TRBD2	TRBV6-6	few	CASSGLAGFSPNEQFF	TGTGCCAGCAGTGGACTAGCGGGATTTTCTCCCAATGAGCAGTTCTTC
TRBJ2-3	TRBD1	TRBV29-1	-	CSARTGAKDTQYF	TGCAGCGCCCGGACAGGGGCGAAAGATACGCAGTATTTT
TRBJ1-2	-	TRBV7-2	few	CASSIGVYDGYTF	TGTGCCAGCAGCATAGGGGTTTACGATGGCTACACCTTC
TRBJ1-2	-	TRBV6-6	-	CASRSTGELYGYTF	TGTGCCAGCAGATCGACAGGCGAACTATATGGCTACACCTTC
TRBJ2-3	TRBD2	TRBV12-5	few	CASGSSAGISTDTQYF	TGTGCTAGTGGTTCCTCAGCGGGGATCAGCACAGATACGCAGTATTTT
TRBJ2-7	TRBD2	TRBV13	few	CASSTSRGGEQYF	TGTGCCAGCAGCACCAGCCGGGGGGGAGAGCAGTACTTC
TRBJ2-1	-	TRBV5-4	-	CASSLVATTYNEQFF	TGTGCCAGCAGCTTGGTAGCGACGACCTACAATGAGCAGTTCTTC
TRBJ1-1	-	TRBV5-6	-	CASSFGEGEAFF	TGTGCCAGCAGCTTTGGGGAGGGTGAAGCTTTCTTT
TRBJ2-4	TRBD1	TRBV19	few	CASSPGTGELLVKNIQYF	TGTGCCAGTAGCCCCGGGACAGGGGAATTGTTAGTCAAAAACATTCAGTACTTC
TRBJ1-2	-	TRBV4-3	-	CASSQKRLPMGYTF	TGCGCCAGCAGCCAGAAACGTTTACCGATGGGCTACACCTTC
TRBJ2-1	-	TRBV7-6	-	CASSSRGRTDSSSYNEQFF	TGTGCCAGCAGCTCAAGGGGCCGGACGGACTCTAGCTCCTACAATGAGCAGTTCTTC
TRBJ1-2	-	TRBV11-2	few	CASSFKGDYGYTF	TGTGCCAGCAGCTTCAAGGGAGACTATGGCTACACCTTC
TRBJ2-2	-	TRBV9	-	CASSATGELFF	TGTGCCAGCAGCGCCACCGGGGAGCTGTTTTTT
TRBJ2-5	TRBD1	TRBV28	-	CASSEGTVGVSATQYF	TGTGCCAGCAGTGAGGGGACAGTTGGGGTGTCGGCGACCCAGTACTTC
TRBJ2-3	-	TRBV11-3	-	CASSPPETGSTDTQYF	TGTGCCAGCAGCCCCCCAGAGACAGGTAGCACAGATACGCAGTATTTT
TRBJ1-4	-	TRBV6-5	few	CASRSGGGWEKLFF	TGTGCCAGCAGAAGTGGAGGGGGTTGGGAAAAACTGTTTTTT
TRBJ2-7	TRBD2	TRBV27	-	CASSPGLAGFGLSYEQYF	TGTGCCAGCAGTCCGGGACTAGCGGGATTTGGGTTATCCTACGAGCAGTACTTC
TRBJ2-2	-	TRBV5-1	-	CASSQRRGMDTGELFF	TGCGCCAGCAGCCAACGCAGGGGAATGGACACCGGGGAGCTGTTTTTT
TRBJ2-7	TRBD2	TRBV7-2	-	CASSLGPPGLAGYEQYF	TGTGCCAGCAGCTTAGGACCCCCGGGACTAGCGGGCTACGAGCAGTACTTC
TRBJ1-3	-	TRBV18	-	CASSQSKSSGNTIYF	TGTGCCAGCTCACAATCCAAAAGCTCTGGAAACACCATATATTTT
TRBJ2-4	-	TRBV7-9	-	CASSDTGLAKNIQYF	TGTGCCAGCAGCGATACAGGGTTAGCCAAAAACATTCAGTACTTC
TRBJ2-1	TRBD2	TRBV28	-	CASSLIGLAHDEQFF	TGTGCCAGCAGTTTAATCGGACTAGCGCACGATGAGCAGTTCTTC
TRBJ1-3	-	TRBV6-1	-	CASSEGMGTLGNTIYF	TGTGCCAGCAGTGAAGGGATGGGTACTCTTGGAAACACCATATATTTT
TRBJ2-5	-	TRBV4-1	-	CASSPTRGEGEETQYF	TGCGCCAGCAGCCCAACACGGGGAGAGGGGGAAGAGACCCAGTACTTC
TRBJ2-3	-	TRBV4-3	-	CASSQDRVTSRNTQYF	TGCGCCAGCAGCCAAGATAGGGTTACTAGCAGAAATACGCAGTATTTT
TRBJ1-2	-	TRBV28	-	CASSSSSTGRYGYTF	TGTGCCAGCAGTTCTTCCTCGACAGGACGGTATGGCTACACCTTC
TRBJ2-7	-	TRBV7-2	-	CASSSSGGGLYEQYF	TGTGCCAGCAGCTCCTCTGGTGGGGGCCTCTACGAGCAGTACTTC
TRBJ1-1	-	TRBV7-9	-	CASSSGRWGWMNTEAFF	TGTGCCAGCAGCTCGGGGAGGTGGGGGTGGATGAACACTGAAGCTTTCTTT
TRBJ1-2	TRBD1	TRBV7-2	-	CASSPGGTLANYGYTF	TGTGCCAGCAGCCCAGGGGGGACCCTAGCTAACTATGGCTACACCTTC
TRBJ1-3	-	TRBV7-2	-	CASSYGGNTIYF	TGTGCCAGCAGCTACGGTGGAAACACCATATATTTT
TRBJ1-5	-	TRBV6-6	-	CASSFQINQPQHF	TGTGCCAGCAGTTTTCAGATCAATCAGCCCCAGCATTTT
TRBJ1-1	TRBD1	TRBV18	few	CASSLTGYTEAFF	TGTGCCAGCTCACTGACAGGGTACACTGAAGCTTTCTTT
TRBJ2-3	-	TRBV5-1	-	CASRHMGGQYF	TGCGCCAGCAGACACATGGGTGGGCAGTATTTT
TRBJ2-1	-	TRBV10-3	-	CAISGGVAASSSSYNEQFF	TGTGCCATCAGCGGTGGGGTAGCGGCGTCTTCGAGCTCCTACAATGAGCAGTTCTTC
TRBJ1-4	-	TRBV9	-	CASSAGTEKLFF	TGTGCCAGCAGCGCCGGGACAGAAAAACTGTTTTTT
TRBJ2-1	-	TRBV7-3	once	CASSLWLSSYNEQFF	TGTGCCAGCAGCTTATGGCTGAGCTCCTACAATGAGCAGTTCTTC
TRBJ2-6	-	TRBV27	-	CASSSGLRGANVLTF	TGTGCCAGCAGTTCAGGGTTAAGAGGGGCCAACGTCCTGACTTTC
TRBJ1-1	-	TRBV7-9	once	CASSPGGSLMNTEAFF	TGTGCCAGCAGCCCGGGGGGTAGCTTGATGAACACTGAAGCTTTCTTT
TRBJ1-2	-	TRBV27	-	CASSLRGAVGYGYTF	TGTGCCAGCAGTTTACGAGGGGCGGTAGGCTATGGCTACACCTTC
TRBJ2-5	-	TRBV4-1	-	CASSKSGGGKETQYF	TGCGCCAGCAGTAAGTCTGGAGGGGGTAAAGAGACCCAGTACTTC
TRBJ1-3	-	TRBV7-3	-	CASSPDPGNTIYF	TGTGCCAGCAGCCCCGACCCTGGAAACACCATATATTTT